The entry below describes one TCR beta chain. The CDR3 spans 13 residues. CDR1 is KGHSH and CDR2 is LQKENI in the germline V gene. Trimming shortened V by 2 bases and J by 3 bases, and 7 bases separated the two germline ends. Assay used: immunoSEQ multiplex PCR; TCRdb lists only in-frame clones, some missing. The sample includes 55,000 to 65,000 clones, roughly 80% seen only once; the top ten take 25%. This sample was included in a study of blood T cell repertoires in COVID-19. About the research overall: Sites across the United States, Italy and Spain contributed samples from acute and convalescent COVID-19. T cells, B-cell-depleted T cells, or PBMCs supplied cDNA or gDNA.

The chain combines TRBV18 with TRBJ2-5; TRBD1 is a possible D gene (5 bases). The clonotype comes from a human donor in a cohort sampled during active COVID-19. The sample comprised peripheral blood. CDR3 in DNA: TGTGCCAGCTCACCAGCAGGGAAAGAGACCCAGTACTTC. Translation gives CASSPAGKETQYF. Full variable domain (remainder filled in from reference TRBV18 and TRBJ2-5): NAGVMQNPRHLVRRRGQEARLRCSPMKGHSHVYWYRQLPEEGLKFMVYLQKENIIDESGMPKERFSAEFPKEGPSILRIQQVVRGDSAAYFCASSPAGKETQYFGPGTRLLVL.